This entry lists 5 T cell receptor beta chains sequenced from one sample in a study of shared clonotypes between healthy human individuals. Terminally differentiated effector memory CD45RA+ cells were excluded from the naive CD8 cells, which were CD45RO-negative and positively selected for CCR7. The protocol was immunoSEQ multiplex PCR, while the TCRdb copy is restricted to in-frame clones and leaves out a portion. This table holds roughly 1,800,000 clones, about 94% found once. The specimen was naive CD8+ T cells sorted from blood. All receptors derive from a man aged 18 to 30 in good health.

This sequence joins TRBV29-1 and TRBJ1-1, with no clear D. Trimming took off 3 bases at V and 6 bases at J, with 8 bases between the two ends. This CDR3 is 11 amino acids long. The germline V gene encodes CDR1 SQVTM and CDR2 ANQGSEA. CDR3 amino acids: CSVDSSSEAFF. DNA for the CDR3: TGCAGCGTTGATTCCTCCTCTGAAGCTTTCTTT.

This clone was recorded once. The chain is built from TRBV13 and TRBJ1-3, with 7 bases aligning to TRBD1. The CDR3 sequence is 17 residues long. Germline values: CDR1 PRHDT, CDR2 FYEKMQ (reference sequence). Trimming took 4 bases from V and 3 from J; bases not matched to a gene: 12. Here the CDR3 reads CASSSHTGESGGNTIYF. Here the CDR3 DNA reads TGTGCCAGCAGCTCCCACACAGGGGAATCAGGTGGAAACACCATATATTTT.

The CDR3 DNA sequence: TGTGCCAGCCGGGCCTCCGAGGGGAATGAGCAGTTCTTC. This translates into CASRASEGNEQFF. The chain has TRBV28 and TRBJ2-1; either TRBD1 or TRBD2 may fit D (5 bases each). The CDR3 is made up of 13 amino acids. V shed 8 bases and J shed 7 bases, with 15 bases lying between them. Germline loops: CDR1 MDHEN, CDR2 SYDVKM.

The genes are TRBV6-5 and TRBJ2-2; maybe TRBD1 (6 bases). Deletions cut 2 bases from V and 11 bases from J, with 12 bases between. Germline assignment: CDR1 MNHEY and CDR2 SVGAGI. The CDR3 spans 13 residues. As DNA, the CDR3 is TGTGCCAGCAGTTACGCTGCACAGGGAGAGCTGTTTTTT. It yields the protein CASSYAAQGELFF.

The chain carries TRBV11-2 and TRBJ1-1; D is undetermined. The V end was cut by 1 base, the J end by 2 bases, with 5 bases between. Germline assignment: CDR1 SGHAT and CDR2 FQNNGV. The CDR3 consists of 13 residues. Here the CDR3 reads CASSLAPNTEAFF. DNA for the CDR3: TGTGCCAGCAGCTTAGCCCCTAACACTGAAGCTTTCTTT.